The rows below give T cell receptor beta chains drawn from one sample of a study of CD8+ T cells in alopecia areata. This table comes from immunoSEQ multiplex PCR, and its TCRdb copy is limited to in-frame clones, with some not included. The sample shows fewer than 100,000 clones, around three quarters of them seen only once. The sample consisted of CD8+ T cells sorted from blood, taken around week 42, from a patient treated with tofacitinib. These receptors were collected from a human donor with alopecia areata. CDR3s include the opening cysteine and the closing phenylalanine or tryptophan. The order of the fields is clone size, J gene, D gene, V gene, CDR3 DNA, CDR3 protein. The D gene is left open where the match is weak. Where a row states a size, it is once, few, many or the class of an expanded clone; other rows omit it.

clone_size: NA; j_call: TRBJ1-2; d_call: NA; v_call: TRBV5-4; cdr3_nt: TGCGCCAGCAGCCAAGATTGGAGTCTTAACTATGGCTACACCTTC; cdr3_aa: CASSQDWSLNYGYTF
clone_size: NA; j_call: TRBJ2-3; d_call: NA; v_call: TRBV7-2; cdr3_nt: TGTGCCAGCAGCTTAACCCAGGGTTGGTTAACAGATACGCAGTATTTT; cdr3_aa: CASSLTQGWLTDTQYF
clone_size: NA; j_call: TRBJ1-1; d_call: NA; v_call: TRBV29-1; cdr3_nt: TGCAGCGTTGAGAGGGACACTGAAGCTTTCTTT; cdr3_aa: CSVERDTEAFF
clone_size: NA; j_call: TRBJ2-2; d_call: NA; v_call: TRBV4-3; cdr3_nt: TGCGCCAGCAGCCAAGTTCTTGGGACAACAAACACCGGGGAGCTGTTTTTT; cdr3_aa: CASSQVLGTTNTGELFF
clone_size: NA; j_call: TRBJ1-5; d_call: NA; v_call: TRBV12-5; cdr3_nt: TGTGCTAGTGGTTCCCCTAATCAGCCCCAGCATTTT; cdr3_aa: CASGSPNQPQHF
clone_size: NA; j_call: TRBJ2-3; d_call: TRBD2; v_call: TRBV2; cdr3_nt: TGTGCCAGCAGTGAAGCGGTCGGACTAGCCCCAGATACGCAGTATTTT; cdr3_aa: CASSEAVGLAPDTQYF
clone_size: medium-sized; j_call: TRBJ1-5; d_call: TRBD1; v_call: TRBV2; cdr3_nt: TGTGCCAGCAGAAAAACAGGGGGCGAATGGCCCCAGCATTTT; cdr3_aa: CASRKTGGEWPQHF
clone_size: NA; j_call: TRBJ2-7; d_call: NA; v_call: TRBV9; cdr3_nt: TGTGCCAGCAGCGTAGGGCAAGTCCCCTACGAGCAGTACTTC; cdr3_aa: CASSVGQVPYEQYF
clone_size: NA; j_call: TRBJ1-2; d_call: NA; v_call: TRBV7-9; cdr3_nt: TGTGCCAGCAGCCCACAGGACAACTATGGCTACACCTTC; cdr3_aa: CASSPQDNYGYTF
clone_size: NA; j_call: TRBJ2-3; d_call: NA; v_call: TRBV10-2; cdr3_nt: TGCGCCAGCAGTGGAACCGGGGGCTCAGGAGATACGCAGTATTTT; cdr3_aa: CASSGTGGSGDTQYF
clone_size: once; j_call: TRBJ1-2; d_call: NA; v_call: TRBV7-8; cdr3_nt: TGTGCCAGCAGCGATTATCAGCTTCAGCCCTATGGCTACACCTTC; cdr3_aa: CASSDYQLQPYGYTF
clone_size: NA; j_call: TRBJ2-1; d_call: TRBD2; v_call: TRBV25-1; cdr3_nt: TGTGCCAGCAGTGTTTTAGGCGGGGGGAGCTCCTACAATGAGCAGTTCTTC; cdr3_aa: CASSVLGGGSSYNEQFF
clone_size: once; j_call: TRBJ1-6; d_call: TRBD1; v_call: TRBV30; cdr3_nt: TGTGCCTGGCAGACAGGGCCCGATAATTCACCCCTCCACTTT; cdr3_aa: CAWQTGPDNSPLHF
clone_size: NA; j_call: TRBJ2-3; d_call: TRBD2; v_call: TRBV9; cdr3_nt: TGTGCCAGCAGCGCACAACGGGGCGGGGGAATCGGCACAGATACGCAGTATTTT; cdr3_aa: CASSAQRGGGIGTDTQYF
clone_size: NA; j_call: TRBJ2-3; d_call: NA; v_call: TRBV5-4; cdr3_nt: TGTGCCAGCAGCTTCAATACAGATACGCAGTATTTT; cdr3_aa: CASSFNTDTQYF
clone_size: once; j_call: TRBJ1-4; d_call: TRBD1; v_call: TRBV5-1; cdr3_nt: TGCGCCAGCAGCCTGGAAGGACAGGTTAATGAAAAACTGTTTTTT; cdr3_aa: CASSLEGQVNEKLFF
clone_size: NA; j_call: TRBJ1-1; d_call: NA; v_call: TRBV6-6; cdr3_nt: TGTGCCAGCAGTTACTCGGCCGGATACACTGAAGCTTTCTTT; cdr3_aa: CASSYSAGYTEAFF
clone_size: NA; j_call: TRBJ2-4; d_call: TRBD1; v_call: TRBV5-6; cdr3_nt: TGTGCCAGCAGCCCGGGGACAGGGGGATCGAACATTCAGTACTTC; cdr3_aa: CASSPGTGGSNIQYF
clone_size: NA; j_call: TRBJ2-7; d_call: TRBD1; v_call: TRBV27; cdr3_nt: TGTGCCAGCAGGGGACAGGGGGTTGTCCACGAGCAGTACTTC; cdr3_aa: CASRGQGVVHEQYF
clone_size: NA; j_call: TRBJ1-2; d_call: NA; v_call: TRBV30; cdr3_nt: TGTGCCTGGAGTAAGGCAGGGGAAGGTGGCTACACCTTC; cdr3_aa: CAWSKAGEGGYTF